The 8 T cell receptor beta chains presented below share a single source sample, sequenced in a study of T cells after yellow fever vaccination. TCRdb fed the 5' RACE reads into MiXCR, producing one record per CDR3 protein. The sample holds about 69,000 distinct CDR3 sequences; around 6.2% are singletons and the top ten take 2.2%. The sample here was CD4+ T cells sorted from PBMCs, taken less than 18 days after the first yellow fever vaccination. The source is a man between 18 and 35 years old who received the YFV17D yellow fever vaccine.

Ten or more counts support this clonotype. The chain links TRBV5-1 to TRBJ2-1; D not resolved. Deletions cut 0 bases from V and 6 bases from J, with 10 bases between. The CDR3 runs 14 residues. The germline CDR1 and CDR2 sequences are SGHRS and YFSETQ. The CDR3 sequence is CASSLDRIPNEQFF. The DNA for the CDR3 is TGCGCCAGCAGCTTGGATCGTATTCCCAATGAGCAGTTCTTC.

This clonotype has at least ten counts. The CDR3 reads CASRREYGYTF. The CDR3 DNA is TGTGCCAGCCGAAGGGAGTATGGCTACACCTTC. This chain joins TRBV2 and TRBJ1-2; no definite D call. The CDR3 sequence is 11 residues long. Germline loops: CDR1 SNHLY, CDR2 FYNNEI. Trimming removed 8 bases from V and 5 bases from J, with 9 bases in between.

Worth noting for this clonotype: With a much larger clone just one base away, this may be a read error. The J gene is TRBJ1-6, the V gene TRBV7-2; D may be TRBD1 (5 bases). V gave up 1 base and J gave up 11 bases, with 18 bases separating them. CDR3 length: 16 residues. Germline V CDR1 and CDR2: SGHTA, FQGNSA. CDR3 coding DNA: TGTGCCAGCAGCTTAGGGGGGTTCGGGATGAATACACCCCTCCACTTT. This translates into CASSLGGFGMNTPLHF.

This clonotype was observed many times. The CDR3 DNA follows: TGCGCCAGCAGCTTGGAAACTTCACCCCTCCACTTT. This sequence encodes CASSLETSPLHF. The V call is TRBV5-1, the J call TRBJ1-6; D ambiguous. V lost 0 bases to trimming and J lost 9 bases, with 4 bases between them. CDR3 size: 12 residues. Germline values: CDR1 SGHRS, CDR2 YFSETQ.

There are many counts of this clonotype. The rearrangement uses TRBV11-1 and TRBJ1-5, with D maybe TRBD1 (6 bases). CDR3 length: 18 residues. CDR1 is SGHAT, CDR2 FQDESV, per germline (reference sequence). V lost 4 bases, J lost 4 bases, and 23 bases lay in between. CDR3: CASSSDPGALGRNQPQHF. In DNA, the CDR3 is TGTGCCAGCAGCTCCGATCCGGGGGCGCTTGGAAGGAATCAGCCCCAGCATTTT.

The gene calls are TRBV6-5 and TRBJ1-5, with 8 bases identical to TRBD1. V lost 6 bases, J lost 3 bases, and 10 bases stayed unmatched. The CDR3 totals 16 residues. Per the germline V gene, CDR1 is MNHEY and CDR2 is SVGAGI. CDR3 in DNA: TGTGCCAGCAGCCCTTGGACAGGGTGGTCCAATCAGCCCCAGCATTTT. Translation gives CASSPWTGWSNQPQHF.

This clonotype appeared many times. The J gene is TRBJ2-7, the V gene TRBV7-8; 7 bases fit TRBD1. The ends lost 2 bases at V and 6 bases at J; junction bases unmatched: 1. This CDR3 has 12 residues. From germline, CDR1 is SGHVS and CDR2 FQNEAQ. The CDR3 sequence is CASSLNRGEQYF. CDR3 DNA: TGTGCCAGCAGCTTAAACAGGGGCGAGCAGTACTTC.

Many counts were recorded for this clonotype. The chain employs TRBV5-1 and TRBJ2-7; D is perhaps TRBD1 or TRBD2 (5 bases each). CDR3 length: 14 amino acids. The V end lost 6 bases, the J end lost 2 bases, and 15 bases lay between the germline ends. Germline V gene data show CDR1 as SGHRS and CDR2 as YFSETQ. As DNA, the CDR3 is TGCGCCAGCAAATGGAATTCGGGGCCCTACGAGCAGTACTTC. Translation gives CASKWNSGPYEQYF. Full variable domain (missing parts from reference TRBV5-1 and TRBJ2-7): KAGVTQTPRYLIKTRGQQVTLSCSPISGHRSVSWYQQTPGQGLQFLFEYFSETQRNKGNFPGRFSGRQFSNSRSEMNVSTLELGDSALYLCASKWNSGPYEQYFGPGTRLTVT.